Shown below are 5 T cell receptor beta chains from a single sample sequenced in a study of molecular identifiers for immune sequencing clone quantification. TCRdb re-analysed the PCR reads in MiXCR, keeping a single row per CDR3 protein. The data hold some 89,000 distinct CDR3 sequences, with roughly a quarter observed a single time. The specimen was naive CD8+ T cells from blood, with Jurkat cell RNA spiked in. Subset of the sample: FACS-sorted CD8+CD4-CCR7+CD45RA+ naive T cells. The receptors derive from a human donor in good health. Some libraries in this study had Jurkat cell RNA spiked in.

This clonotype came up many times. J is TRBJ2-3 and V is TRBV7-9, with a possible D match to TRBD2 (6 bases). Looked up from germline, CDR1 is SEHNR and CDR2 is FQNEAQ (reference sequence). The CDR3 sequence is 16 residues long. Deletions cut 1 base from V and 0 bases from J, with 11 bases between. The CDR3 protein is CASSLGGTASTDTQYF. CDR3 DNA: TGTGCCAGCAGCTTAGGTGGGACTGCTAGCACAGATACGCAGTATTTT.

For this clonotype: This clone may be a read error of a much larger clone one base away. The V call is TRBV27, the J call TRBJ2-3; 7 bases fit TRBD2. The CDR3 extends over 18 amino acids. The junction had 11 bases not matched to a gene; V was cut back by 2 bases and J by 0 bases. CDR1 is MNHEY, CDR2 SMNVEV, per germline (reference sequence). The CDR3 spells CASSLGPAGRPSTDTQYF. The CDR3 DNA reads as TGTGCCAGCAGTTTAGGACCAGCGGGAAGACCTAGCACAGATACGCAGTATTTT.

On this clonotype: One base away lies a much larger clone, so this may be a sequencing read error. The rearrangement links TRBV9 to TRBJ2-7, with TRBD1 identical over 10 bases. The J segment lost 2 bases and the V segment lost 3 bases, leaving 14 bases of the junction unmatched. This CDR3 region has 18 residues. Germline CDR1 reads SGDLS; CDR2 reads YYNGEE. Here the CDR3 reads CASSGAIGTGAKAYEQYF. CDR3 bases: TGTGCCAGCAGCGGTGCGATCGGGACAGGGGCGAAGGCCTACGAGCAGTACTTC. The full variable domain, completed using reference TRBV9 and TRBJ2-7, is DSGVTQTPKHLITATGQRVTLRCSPRSGDLSVYWYQQSLDQGLQFLIQYYNGEERAKGNILERFSAQQFPDLHSELNLSSLELGDSALYFCASSGAIGTGAKAYEQYFGPGTRLTVT.

This clonotype occurred a few times. The rearrangement joins TRBV19 to TRBJ2-5, with D hard to call. CDR1 LNHDA and CDR2 SQIVND come from the germline V gene (reference sequence). Trimming took off 3 bases at V and 2 bases at J, with 7 bases between the two ends. The CDR3 is 13 residues long. The CDR3 bases are TGTGCCAGTAGTATTTGGCAGCAAGAGACCCAGTACTTC. It is translated as CASSIWQQETQYF.

The chain carries TRBV12-3 or TRBV12-4 and TRBJ2-6, with 7 bases lining up with TRBD1. The CDR3 is 19 residues long. V shed 5 bases, J shed 0 bases, and the junction held 13 bases outside the gene matches. Here the CDR3 DNA reads TGTGCCAGCAGTCACAGGGGAATAGAGCGCTTCTCTGGGGCCAACGTCCTGACTTTC. This translates into CASSHRGIERFSGANVLTF.